This T cell receptor (beta chain) was recorded in a study of technical replicates of blood from a few donors. Generated by immunoSEQ multiplex PCR, the TCRdb table keeps only in-frame clones and is missing some. The sample has more than 90,000 clones, approximately 96% seen once. The CDR3 covers 12 residues. From germline, CDR1 is MNHEY and CDR2 SVGAGI. V gave up 7 bases and J gave up 6 bases, with 12 bases separating them. Sequenced input: T cells isolated from PBMCs. V gene TRBV6-5 combines with J gene TRBJ1-1; tentative D call: TRBD1 (6 bases). The clonotype was recovered from a human donor in good health. The CDR3 DNA reads as TGTGCCAGCAACGGGGAGGGGGCTGAAGCTTTCTTT. Translation gives CASNGEGAEAFF.